Below, 22 T cell receptor beta chains from the same sample are listed, as sequenced in a study of blood T cells in healthy people across ages (dated by TCRdb to 2015 to 2017). Library preparation used 5' RACE. Sequencing relied on an Illumina HiSeq 2500. A second roughly 6 to 11 cycle PCR used a sample-barcoded 5' primer and a J-beta primer mix. The public reads were reanalyzed by TCRdb: fastp trimming at Q25, MiXCR alignment, in-frame beta chains only. Rows with a matching CDR3 protein are joined into one entry that keeps the most common DNA and genes. The sample data list 950,000 to 1,200,000 distinct CDR3 sequences, and roughly two fifths of these were observed just once. The ten largest clonotypes hold around 13% of the sample. The specimen sequenced was blood. The receptors stem from a man aged 18 to 29 in good health.

This clonotype was observed a few times. The chain recombines TRBV20-1 with TRBJ2-3, with D hard to call. CDR3 length equals 12 residues. Deletions cut 1 base from V and 3 bases from J, with 5 bases between. Looked up from germline, CDR1 is DFQATT and CDR2 is SNEGSKA (reference sequence). CDR3: CSARVRTDTQYF. The CDR3 DNA sequence: TGCAGTGCTAGAGTTAGAACAGATACGCAGTATTTT.

This rearrangement joins TRBV20-1 to TRBJ2-5; TRBD2 matches 7 bases. TRBJ2-7 matches the DNA end more closely, so the J call is doubtful. Per the germline V gene, CDR1 is DFQATT and CDR2 is SNEGSKA (reference sequence). The CDR3 is 15 amino acids. The CDR3 protein is CSATPGTTDINEQYF. Written as DNA, the CDR3 is TGCAGTGCTACCCCCGGGACTACGGATATCAACGAGCAGTACTTC.

The rearrangement uses TRBV7-2 and TRBJ2-1; D is unclear. V lost 3 bases and J lost 0, with 9 bases in between. The length of the CDR3 is 15 residues. CDR1 and CDR2 from the germline V gene are SGHTA and FQGNSA. Written as DNA, the CDR3 is TGTGCCAGCAGCTTCCGTGAAAGCTCCTACAATGAGCAGTTCTTC. Translated, it gives CASSFRESSYNEQFF.

V usage is TRBV20-1 and J usage is TRBJ1-5, with D possibly matching TRBD1 (5 bases). Trimming removed 0 bases from V and 3 bases from J, with 15 bases in between. This CDR3 is built from 16 residues. Germline CDR1 DFQATT, CDR2 SNEGSKA (reference sequence). The CDR3 reads CSAREGWGGLNQPQHF. The CDR3 nucleotides are TGCAGTGCTAGAGAGGGTTGGGGGGGACTCAATCAGCCCCAGCATTTT.

The chain joins TRBV5-1 to TRBJ1-2, with D tentatively TRBD1 (6 bases). The CDR3 loop spans 14 amino acids. Germline V gene data show CDR1 as SGHRS and CDR2 as YFSETQ. Trimming took 4 bases from V and 3 from J, leaving 13 bases between them. For the CDR3, the DNA is TGCGCCAGCAGCCCAAGGAGGACAGACTATGGCTACACCTTC. Translation gives CASSPRRTDYGYTF.

The chain links TRBV6-2 or TRBV6-3 to TRBJ1-4; D is perhaps TRBD1 (6 bases). V dropped 7 bases and J dropped 9 bases, with 18 bases sitting between them. Per the germline V gene, CDR1 is MNHEY and CDR2 is SVGEGT. The CDR3 runs to 14 residues. The CDR3 protein is CASTTRTESQKLFF. CDR3 DNA sequence: TGTGCCAGCACCACTCGGACAGAAAGCCAAAAACTGTTTTTT.

With respect to this clonotype: Given a much more abundant clone one base away, this may be a read error. V gene TRBV24-1 combines with J gene TRBJ2-1, with D uncertain. CDR1 is KGHDR and CDR2 is SFDVKD in the germline V gene. V was trimmed by 7 bases and J by 13 bases, leaving 22 bases between them. This CDR3 comprises 14 residues. For the CDR3, the DNA is TGTGCCACCAGCGTACCGGGCAATGAAGAGACCCAGTTCTTC. As protein: CATSVPGNEETQFF.

V is TRBV20-1 and J is TRBJ2-7, with a weak D call TRBD2 (5 bases). This CDR3 contains 14 residues. V was cut by 5 bases and J by 0 bases, with 14 bases left in between. Per the germline V gene, CDR1 is DFQATT and CDR2 is SNEGSKA (reference sequence). CDR3 region: CSAQRGMGSYEQYF. CDR3 in DNA: TGCAGTGCTCAAAGAGGGATGGGCTCCTACGAGCAGTACTTC.

The gene calls are TRBV3-1 and TRBJ2-1; unclear D gene. This CDR3 comprises 16 residues. Germline V gene lookup returns CDR1 LGHDT and CDR2 YNNKEL (reference sequence). V dropped 0 bases and J dropped 2 bases, with 11 bases sitting between them. The CDR3 spells CASSQEGNRPYNEQFF. The CDR3 nucleotides are TGTGCCAGCAGCCAAGAGGGGAATCGTCCCTACAATGAGCAGTTCTTC.

The chain uses TRBV9 and TRBJ2-1; unclear D gene. Trimming took off 2 bases at V and 1 base at J, with 22 bases between the two ends. Germline V gives CDR1 SGDLS, CDR2 YYNGEE. The CDR3 length is 19 residues. CDR3 DNA: TGTGCCAGCAGCGTCTACAGAAGTGGACCCGGCGGATCCTACAATGAGCAGTTCTTC. It encodes CASSVYRSGPGGSYNEQFF.

The chain is built from TRBV10-3 and TRBJ1-1, with a possible D match to TRBD1 (5 bases). Germline CDR1 ENHRY, CDR2 SYGVKD. The CDR3 has 15 residues. Trimming pared 3 bases from V and 1 base from J, leaving 12 bases between. The CDR3 nucleotides read TGTGCCATCAGTGAACCGGGACGCAAGAACACTGAAGCTTTCTTT. It encodes CAISEPGRKNTEAFF.

V gene TRBV20-1 combines with J gene TRBJ2-1; 7 bases fit TRBD2. With 5 bases clipped from V and 2 bases from J, the junction kept 3 bases outside the gene matches. Germline V gene sequence: CDR1 DFQATT, CDR2 SNEGSKA (reference sequence). This CDR3 comprises 13 residues. The CDR3 loop is CSAGTTPYNEQFF. The DNA for the CDR3 is TGCAGTGCTGGGACTACCCCCTACAATGAGCAGTTCTTC.

This clonotype was counted once. The chain uses TRBV7-2 and TRBJ1-3, with a tentative D call TRBD1 (5 bases). The V gene lost 5 bases and the J gene lost 2 bases, with 16 bases spanning the gap. The CDR3 sequence is 16 residues long. CDR1 is SGHTA, CDR2 FQGNSA, per germline. In DNA, the CDR3 is TGTGCCAGCAGCCCCCACTCCGGGACTACTGGAAACACCATATATTTT. This codes for CASSPHSGTTGNTIYF.

This sequence joins TRBV9 and TRBJ1-6, with 8 bases identical to TRBD1. The CDR3 runs to 18 residues. Germline-derived CDR1 and CDR2 are SGDLS and YYNGEE. The junction had 14 bases not matched to a gene; V was cut back by 0 bases and J by 9 bases. The CDR3 bases are TGTGCCAGCAGCGTAGAGGAGACAGGGGACAGGTTTGGTTCACCCCTCCACTTT. Protein: CASSVEETGDRFGSPLHF. Variable domain in full (rest from reference TRBV9 and TRBJ1-6): DSGVTQTPKHLITATGQRVTLRCSPRSGDLSVYWYQQSLDQGLQFLIQYYNGEERAKGNILERFSAQQFPDLHSELNLSSLELGDSALYFCASSVEETGDRFGSPLHFGNGTRLTVT.

This clonotype has ten or more counts. This sequence joins TRBV5-1 and TRBJ1-1; 9 nucleotides line up with TRBD1. The trim removed 4 bases at V and 4 bases at J, leaving 5 bases unmatched. The CDR3 runs to 14 residues. CDR1 and CDR2 (germline): SGHRS, YFSETQ. The CDR3 here is CASSPGQGRTEAFF. Here the CDR3 DNA reads TGCGCCAGCAGCCCTGGACAGGGGCGCACTGAAGCTTTCTTT. The whole variable domain, filled in from reference TRBV5-1 and TRBJ1-1, reads KAGVTQTPRYLIKTRGQQVTLSCSPISGHRSVSWYQQTPGQGLQFLFEYFSETQRNKGNFPGRFSGRQFSNSRSEMNVSTLELGDSALYLCASSPGQGRTEAFFGQGTRLTVV.

The genes are TRBV10-3 and TRBJ2-2, with a tentative D call TRBD1 (5 bases). This CDR3 spans 15 amino acids. CDR1 is ENHRY, CDR2 SYGVKD, per germline. V lost 2 bases and J lost 5, with 12 bases in between. The CDR3 reads CAISEPQQGTGELFF. DNA for the CDR3: TGTGCCATCAGTGAGCCCCAGCAGGGTACCGGGGAGCTGTTTTTT.

The chain couples TRBV20-1 to TRBJ2-7; D is undetermined. CDR1 is DFQATT and CDR2 is SNEGSKA in the germline V gene (reference sequence). This CDR3 is 11 amino acids long. V was pared by 3 bases and J by 6 bases, with 9 bases between. The CDR3 DNA is TGCAGTGCTAGGTCTCCCTCCGAGCAGTACTTC. It translates to CSARSPSEQYF.

This chain links TRBV15 with TRBJ1-5, with 8 bases aligning to TRBD1. CDR1 and CDR2 (germline): LNHNV, YYDKDF (reference sequence). With 6 bases clipped from V and 2 bases from J, the junction kept 0 bases outside the gene matches. CDR3 length equals 13 residues. CDR3 DNA sequence: TGTGCCACCAGACAGGGGGGCAATCAGCCCCAGCATTTT. It specifies CATRQGGNQPQHF.

The CDR3: CASSLDRVSYNEQFF. CDR3 bases: TGTGCCAGCAGCTTGGACAGGGTTTCCTACAATGAGCAGTTCTTC. J is TRBJ2-1 and V is TRBV7-3, with 8 bases identical to TRBD1. There are 15 residues in the CDR3. In germline, CDR1 is SGHTA, CDR2 FQGTGA. V was pared by 3 bases and J by 1 base, with 2 bases of the junction left unmatched.

This clonotype was observed a handful of times. The chain links TRBV9 to TRBJ2-3; D could derive from TRBD1 or TRBD2 (6 bases each). This CDR3 contains 14 residues. CDR1 and CDR2 from the germline V gene are SGDLS and YYNGEE. Trimming pared 3 bases from V and 3 bases from J, leaving 11 bases between. CDR3 protein: CASSEGGWTDTQYF. The CDR3 DNA reads as TGTGCCAGCAGCGAGGGGGGCTGGACAGATACGCAGTATTTT.

CDR3 amino acids: CASSLASPGGGYGYTF. The CDR3, as DNA: TGCGCCAGCAGCTTGGCTAGTCCAGGGGGCGGCTATGGCTACACCTTC. J is TRBJ1-2 and V is TRBV5-1, with 8 bases aligning to TRBD1. The CDR3 has 16 amino acids. J was trimmed by 4 bases and V by 0 bases; bases with no gene match: 8. CDR1 is SGHRS and CDR2 is YFSETQ in the germline V gene.

About this clonotype: This clone may be a read error of a much larger clone one base away. This chain links TRBV12-3 or TRBV12-4 with TRBJ1-1; D ambiguous. The CDR3 extends over 14 amino acids. Trimming left V 5 bases short and J 1 base short, with 11 bases between. CDR3 coding DNA: TGTGCCAGCAGTGCGACGACACCGAACACTGAAGCTTTCTTT. The encoded protein is CASSATTPNTEAFF.